A selection of T cell receptor beta chains follows, all from one sample in a study of chemoradiotherapy in HPV16-positive cancers. Profiling relied on immunoSEQ multiplex PCR, and the TCRdb table lists in-frame clones only, not all of them. The table records about 5,000 clones, about four fifths of them present only once. Sequenced here: tumor tissue, sampled from a patient who underwent chemoradiotherapy. The receptors originated from a human donor with HPV-associated anogenital cancer. Both conserved end residues are part of each CDR3. D genes are given only for firm matches. The listing skips clone size in some rows; elsewhere it reads once, few, many or a size class.

clone_size j_call v_call d_call cdr3_aa cdr3_nt
- TRBJ2-1 TRBV2 TRBD2 CASRPPAGVNNEQFF TGTGCCAGCAGACCTCCGGCGGGAGTAAATAATGAGCAGTTCTTC
- TRBJ2-7 TRBV4-2 - CASSGTYEQYF TGTGCCAGCTCCGGAACCTACGAGCAGTACTTC
- TRBJ2-7 TRBV25-1 - CASSTPGPTYEQYF TGTGCCAGCAGTACACCGGGACCCACCTACGAGCAGTACTTC
- TRBJ2-3 TRBV6-5 - CASSFQFSRIRDTQYF TGTGCCAGCAGTTTTCAATTCTCCCGCATACGAGATACGCAGTATTTT
- TRBJ2-7 TRBV6-1 - CASSGPGPPIEQYF TGTGCCAGCAGTGGGCCGGGACCGCCCATCGAGCAGTACTTC
- TRBJ2-7 TRBV7-6 - CASSLDEGLIYEQYF TGTGCCAGCAGCTTAGATGAAGGACTGATCTACGAGCAGTACTTC
- TRBJ2-1 TRBV7-9 TRBD2 CASSQSGSGYNEQFF TGTGCCAGCAGCCAAAGCGGGAGTGGGTACAATGAGCAGTTCTTC
- TRBJ2-5 TRBV6-5 - CASSPGGMETQYF TGTGCCAGCAGCCCCGGGGGAATGGAGACCCAGTACTTC
- TRBJ1-5 TRBV7-6 - CASSFSENQPQHF TGTGCCAGCAGCTTCTCGGAGAATCAGCCCCAGCATTTT
- TRBJ1-3 TRBV7-9 - CASSLGGSGNTIYF TGTGCCAGCAGCTTAGGAGGATCTGGAAACACCATATATTTT
- TRBJ2-7 TRBV9 TRBD2 CASSDPRSGSLSEQYF TGTGCCAGCAGCGACCCAAGGAGCGGGAGCCTCTCCGAGCAGTACTTC
- TRBJ2-1 TRBV6-1 TRBD2 CASSGTAGGYNEQFF TGTGCCAGCAGTGGGACAGCGGGGGGCTACAATGAGCAGTTCTTC
- TRBJ2-5 TRBV20-1 - CSASHQETQYF TGCAGTGCTTCCCATCAAGAGACCCAGTACTTC
few TRBJ2-7 TRBV9 - CASSVAPGSSRYF -
few TRBJ2-2 TRBV7-2 - CASSPYSGELFF TGTGCCAGCAGCCCATATTCCGGGGAGCTGTTTTTT
once TRBJ1-1 TRBV5-6 - CASSFGFGAEAFF TGTGCCAGCAGCTTTGGATTCGGGGCTGAAGCTTTCTTT
- TRBJ2-3 TRBV10-3 - CAISPSSDTQYF TGTGCCATCAGTCCCTCATCAGATACGCAGTATTTT
- TRBJ1-5 TRBV10-3 - CAISESGEWTGHSNQPQHF TGTGCCATCAGTGAGTCGGGAGAATGGACCGGGCATAGCAATCAGCCCCAGCATTTT
- TRBJ2-7 TRBV28 - CASIDSGTYEQYF TGTGCCAGCATAGATAGCGGCACCTACGAGCAGTACTTC
few TRBJ2-5 TRBV2 - CASRLLFEETQYF TGTGCCAGCAGGTTACTCTTTGAAGAGACCCAGTACTTC
- TRBJ2-2 TRBV5-1 - CASSLAPASTGSGELFF TGCGCCAGCAGCTTGGCCCCGGCAAGCACCGGCTCCGGGGAGCTGTTTTTT
- TRBJ2-7 TRBV29-1 - CSVESAGNEQYF TGCAGCGTTGAATCGGCCGGAAACGAGCAGTACTTC
few TRBJ1-5 TRBV19 - CASTTGQGNQPQHF TGTGCCAGTACCACAGGGCAGGGCAATCAGCCCCAGCATTTT
few TRBJ2-3 TRBV6-4 TRBD2 CASSESSGSTDTQYF TGTGCCAGCAGTGAGTCTAGCGGGAGCACAGATACGCAGTATTTT
once TRBJ2-3 TRBV9 TRBD2 CASSVDGRGDTQYF TGTGCCAGCAGCGTAGACGGGAGGGGCGATACGCAGTATTTT
- TRBJ2-5 TRBV11-2 - CASSFSQGPEIQYF TGTGCCAGCAGCTTCTCACAGGGTCCGGAGATCCAGTACTTC
few TRBJ2-2 TRBV18 TRBD1 CASSPRQGSAGELFF TGTGCCAGCTCACCGAGACAGGGATCCGCCGGGGAGCTGTTTTTT
- TRBJ2-1 TRBV7-3 TRBD2 CASSPGLAGDEQFF TGTGCCAGCAGCCCGGGACTAGCGGGAGATGAGCAGTTCTTC
- TRBJ2-2 TRBV2 - CASSLRPTMGLNTGELFF TGTGCCAGCAGTCTCCGGCCAACTATGGGCCTGAACACCGGGGAGCTGTTTTTT
- TRBJ2-3 TRBV7-2 - CASSRQADTQYF TGTGCCAGCAGCCGACAGGCGGATACGCAGTATTTT
- TRBJ1-2 TRBV7-9 - CASSLGANYGYTF TGTGCCAGCAGCCTCGGGGCTAACTATGGCTACACCTTC
- TRBJ1-2 TRBV5-4 TRBD1 CASSLALGQGLTGGYTF TGTGCCAGCAGCTTGGCCCTTGGACAGGGACTCACTGGCGGCTACACCTTC
- TRBJ2-2 TRBV21-1 - CASSKSLESTGELFF TGTGCCAGCAGCAAATCGCTAGAAAGCACCGGGGAGCTGTTTTTT
- TRBJ1-5 TRBV5-1 - CASSLGLGDPRREPQHF TGCGCCAGCAGCTTGGGTTTAGGGGACCCTCGCAGAGAGCCCCAGCATTTT
- TRBJ1-1 TRBV9 - CASSVGVIMNTEAFF TGTGCCAGCAGCGTAGGGGTAATCATGAACACTGAAGCTTTCTTT
- TRBJ1-1 TRBV7-2 TRBD1 CATSTGGTEAFF TGTGCCACCTCGACAGGGGGCACTGAAGCTTTCTTT
- TRBJ1-2 TRBV6-5 TRBD1 CASSLGADRVYGYTF TGTGCCAGCAGTTTGGGGGCGGACAGGGTCTATGGCTACACCTTC
once TRBJ1-1 TRBV27 TRBD1 CASSLLGTGGRTEAFF TGTGCCAGCAGTTTATTGGGGACAGGGGGCAGAACTGAAGCTTTCTTT
- TRBJ2-3 TRBV2 - CASSEAPSTSTDTQYF TGTGCCAGCAGTGAAGCTCCCAGCACCAGCACAGATACGCAGTATTTT
- TRBJ1-2 TRBV4-2 - CASSQVEDYGYTF TGTGCCAGCAGCCAAGTGGAGGACTATGGCTACACCTTC
- TRBJ2-5 TRBV10-2 - CASSERGYQETQYF TGCGCCAGCAGTGAGCGGGGGTACCAAGAGACCCAGTACTTC
- TRBJ2-1 TRBV27 TRBD1 CASSPYGQGSYNEQFF TGTGCCAGCAGTCCTTACGGACAGGGGTCCTACAATGAGCAGTTCTTC
once TRBJ1-5 TRBV7-2 TRBD1 CASSWTGGSNQPQHF TGTGCCAGCAGTTGGACAGGGGGTTCCAATCAGCCCCAGCATTTT
- TRBJ1-6 TRBV28 TRBD1 CASTPDRANSPLHF TGTGCCAGCACCCCGGACAGGGCTAATTCACCCCTCCACTTT
- TRBJ1-1 TRBV6-1 TRBD1 CASSQDPTGGTEAFF TGTGCCAGCAGTCAAGATCCGACAGGGGGCACTGAAGCTTTCTTT
- TRBJ2-1 TRBV5-4 TRBD1 CASSGAGTGKSNEQFF TGTGCCAGCAGCGGAGCCGGGACAGGGAAAAGCAATGAGCAGTTCTTC
- TRBJ1-2 TRBV6-5 - CASSDRYGYTF TGTGCCAGCAGTGACCGGTATGGCTACACCTTC
- TRBJ2-3 TRBV13 - CASSSGWADTQYF TGTGCCAGCAGCTCCGGGTGGGCAGATACGCAGTATTTT
large TRBJ2-7 TRBV7-8 - CASSLAGSDYDEQYF TGTGCCAGCAGCTTAGCGGGTTCCGATTATGACGAGCAGTACTTC
- TRBJ2-7 TRBV7-3 - CASSLIRGGEQYF TGTGCCAGCAGCTTAATTCGGGGAGGCGAGCAGTACTTC
- TRBJ2-3 TRBV19 - CASSIGQLGDTQYF TGTGCCAGTAGTATTGGACAGTTGGGAGATACGCAGTATTTT
- TRBJ1-5 TRBV30 TRBD1 CAWGDSNVNQPQHF TGTGCCTGGGGGGACAGTAACGTCAATCAGCCCCAGCATTTT
once TRBJ1-1 TRBV7-9 - CASSLAGLNTEAFF TGTGCCAGCAGCTTAGCCGGGTTGAACACTGAAGCTTTCTTT
- TRBJ2-7 TRBV6-5 TRBD2 CASSPSGSSTYEQYF TGTGCCAGCAGCCCTAGCGGGAGTTCGACCTACGAGCAGTACTTC
- TRBJ2-7 TRBV7-6 - CASSLEEGSYEQYF TGTGCCAGCAGCTTAGAGGAGGGTTCGTACGAGCAGTACTTC
- TRBJ2-3 TRBV6-1 - CASSEAPGGGGTDTQYF TGTGCCAGCAGTGAAGCCCCGGGGGGCGGGGGCACAGATACGCAGTATTTT
- TRBJ2-5 TRBV9 - CASSPLTRGETQYF TGTGCCAGCAGCCCTCTTACAAGAGGAGAGACCCAGTACTTC
once TRBJ1-2 TRBV29-1 - CSVDSGGTNYGYTF TGCAGCGTTGACAGTGGGGGGACTAACTATGGCTACACCTTC
- TRBJ1-2 TRBV5-8 TRBD1 CASSGRDRNYGYTF TGTGCCAGCAGCGGAAGGGACAGAAACTATGGCTACACCTTC
- TRBJ2-1 TRBV19 - CASSSWDEQFF TGTGCCAGTAGTAGCTGGGATGAGCAGTTCTTC